This T cell receptor (beta chain) was captured by sequencing in a study of blood T cell repertoires in COVID-19. The germline V gene has CDR1 SEHNR and CDR2 FQNEAQ (reference sequence). Losses at the gene ends were 2 bases for V and 3 bases for J; bases not matched to a gene: 5. The CDR3 runs 15 residues. The assay was immunoSEQ multiplex PCR, and TCRdb's table has in-frame clones only and misses some. The sample comprises about 92,000 clones, 85% of which are singletons, and 35% to 40% rests with the top ten. The sequencing input was peripheral blood. The TCR sequence derives from a man at least 80 years old with acute or convalescent COVID-19. This sequence joins TRBV7-9 and TRBJ2-3; 7 nucleotides line up with TRBD2. The DNA for the CDR3 is TGTGCCAGCAGCTTAAGGCGGGAGAGGACAGATACGCAGTATTTT. Translating gives CASSLRRERTDTQYF.